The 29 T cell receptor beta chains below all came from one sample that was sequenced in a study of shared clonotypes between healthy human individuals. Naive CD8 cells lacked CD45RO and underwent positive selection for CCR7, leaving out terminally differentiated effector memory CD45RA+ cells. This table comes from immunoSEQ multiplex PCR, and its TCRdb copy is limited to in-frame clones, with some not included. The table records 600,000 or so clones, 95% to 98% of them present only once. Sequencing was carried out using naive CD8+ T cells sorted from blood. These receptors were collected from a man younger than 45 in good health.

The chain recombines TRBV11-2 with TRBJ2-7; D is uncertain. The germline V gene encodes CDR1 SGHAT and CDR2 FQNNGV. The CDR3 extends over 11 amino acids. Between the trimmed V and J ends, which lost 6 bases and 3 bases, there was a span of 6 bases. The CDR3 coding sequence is TGTGCCAGCAGAGCGAACTACGAGCAGTACTTC. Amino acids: CASRANYEQYF.

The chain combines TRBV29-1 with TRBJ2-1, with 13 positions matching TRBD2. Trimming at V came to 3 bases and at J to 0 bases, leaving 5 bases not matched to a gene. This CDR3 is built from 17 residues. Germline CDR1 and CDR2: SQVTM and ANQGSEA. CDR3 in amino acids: CSVEGLAGLFSYNEQFF. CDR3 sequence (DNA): TGCAGCGTTGAGGGACTAGCGGGATTGTTCTCCTACAATGAGCAGTTCTTC.

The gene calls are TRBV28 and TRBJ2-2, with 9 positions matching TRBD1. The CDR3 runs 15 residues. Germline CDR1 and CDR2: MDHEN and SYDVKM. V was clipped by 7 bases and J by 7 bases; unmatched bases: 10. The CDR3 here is CASTSTGGADGELFF. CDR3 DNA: TGTGCCAGCACCTCCACAGGGGGCGCCGACGGGGAGCTGTTTTTT.

The CDR3 region is CASSLGTGGLGELFF. CDR3 DNA sequence: TGTGCCAGCAGTTTAGGGACAGGGGGCTTAGGGGAGCTGTTTTTT. This sequence joins TRBV28 and TRBJ2-2, with 12 bases fitting TRBD1. This CDR3 is 15 amino acids long. The germline V gene encodes CDR1 MDHEN and CDR2 SYDVKM. J gave up 8 bases and V 2 bases, and 3 bases lay outside the gene matches. Full variable domain (rest looked up from reference TRBV28 and TRBJ2-2): DVKVTQSSRYLVKRTGEKVFLECVQDMDHENMFWYRQDPGLGLRLIYFSYDVKMKEKGDIPEGYSVSREKKERFSLILESASTNQTSMYLCASSLGTGGLGELFFGEGSRLTVL.

The CDR3 spells CASSYKGQAYEQYF. CDR3 nucleotide sequence: TGTGCCAGCAGTTACAAGGGGCAGGCCTACGAGCAGTACTTC. The rearrangement joins TRBV6-5 to TRBJ2-7; D possibly corresponds to TRBD1 (5 bases). V lost 2 bases to trimming and J lost 2 bases, with 10 bases between them. The CDR3 is made up of 14 amino acids. Looked up from germline, CDR1 is MNHEY and CDR2 is SVGAGI.

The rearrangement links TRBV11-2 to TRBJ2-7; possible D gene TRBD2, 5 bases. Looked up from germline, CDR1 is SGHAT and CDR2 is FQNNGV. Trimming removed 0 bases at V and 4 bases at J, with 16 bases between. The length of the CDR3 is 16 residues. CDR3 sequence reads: CASSLDQYEGSYEQYF. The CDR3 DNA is TGTGCCAGCAGCTTAGATCAATACGAGGGAAGTTACGAGCAGTACTTC.

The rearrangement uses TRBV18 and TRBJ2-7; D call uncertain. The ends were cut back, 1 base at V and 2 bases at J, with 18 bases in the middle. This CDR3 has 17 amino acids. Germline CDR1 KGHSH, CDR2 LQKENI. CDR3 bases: TGTGCCAGCTCACCACTTGTTACGCAGGAACCCGCCTACGAGCAGTACTTC. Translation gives CASSPLVTQEPAYEQYF.

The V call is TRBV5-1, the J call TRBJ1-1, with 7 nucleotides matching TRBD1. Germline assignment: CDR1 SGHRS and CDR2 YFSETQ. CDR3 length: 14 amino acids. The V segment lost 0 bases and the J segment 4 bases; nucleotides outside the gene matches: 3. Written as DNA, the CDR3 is TGCGCCAGCAGCTTGGAGGGGGCTGGCACTGAAGCTTTCTTT. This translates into CASSLEGAGTEAFF.

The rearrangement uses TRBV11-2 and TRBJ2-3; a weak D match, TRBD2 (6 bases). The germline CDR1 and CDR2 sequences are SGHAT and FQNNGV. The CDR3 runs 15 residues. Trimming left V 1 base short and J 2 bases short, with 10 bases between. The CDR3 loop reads CASSLALANTDTQYF. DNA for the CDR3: TGTGCCAGCAGCTTAGCTCTAGCGAACACAGATACGCAGTATTTT.

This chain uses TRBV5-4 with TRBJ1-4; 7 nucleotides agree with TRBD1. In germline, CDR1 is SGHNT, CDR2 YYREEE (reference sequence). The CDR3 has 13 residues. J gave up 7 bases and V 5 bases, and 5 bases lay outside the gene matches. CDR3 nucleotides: TGTGCCAGCAGAAGGGACAGCGGTGAAAAACTGTTTTTT. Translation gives CASRRDSGEKLFF.

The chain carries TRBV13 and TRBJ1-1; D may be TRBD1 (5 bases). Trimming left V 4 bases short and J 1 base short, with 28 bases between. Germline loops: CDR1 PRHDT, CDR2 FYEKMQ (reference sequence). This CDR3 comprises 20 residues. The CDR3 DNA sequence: TGTGCCAGCAGCTCCGGAGGAATCGTTCAGGGAAGGGATAGGAACACTGAAGCTTTCTTT. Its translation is CASSSGGIVQGRDRNTEAFF.

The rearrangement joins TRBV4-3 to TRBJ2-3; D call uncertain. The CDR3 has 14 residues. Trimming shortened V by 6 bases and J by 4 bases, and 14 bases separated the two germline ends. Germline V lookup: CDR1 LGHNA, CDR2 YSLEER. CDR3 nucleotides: TGCGCCAGCAGACCAGCGAGTAACGCAGATACGCAGTATTTT. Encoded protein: CASRPASNADTQYF.

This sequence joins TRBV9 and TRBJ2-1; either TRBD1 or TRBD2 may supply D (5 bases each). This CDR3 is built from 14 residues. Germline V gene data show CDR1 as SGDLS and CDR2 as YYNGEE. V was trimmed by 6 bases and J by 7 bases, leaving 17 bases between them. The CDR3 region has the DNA TGTGCCAGCAACCGGGACCTCGGAAGAAATGAGCAGTTCTTC. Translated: CASNRDLGRNEQFF.

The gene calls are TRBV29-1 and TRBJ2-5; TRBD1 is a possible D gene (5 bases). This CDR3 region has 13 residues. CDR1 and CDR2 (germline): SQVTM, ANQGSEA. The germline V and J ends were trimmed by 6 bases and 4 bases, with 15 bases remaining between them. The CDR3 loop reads CSVTALGRETQYF. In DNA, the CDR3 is TGCAGCGTGACTGCCCTGGGGCGAGAGACCCAGTACTTC.

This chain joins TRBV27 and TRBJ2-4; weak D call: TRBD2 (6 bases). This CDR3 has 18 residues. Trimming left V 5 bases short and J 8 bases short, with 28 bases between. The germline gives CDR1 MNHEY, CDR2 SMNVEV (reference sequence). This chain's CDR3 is CASSPSSFSGEGRDIQYF. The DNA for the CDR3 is TGTGCCAGCAGTCCCAGCTCATTTTCGGGAGAGGGCAGGGACATTCAGTACTTC.

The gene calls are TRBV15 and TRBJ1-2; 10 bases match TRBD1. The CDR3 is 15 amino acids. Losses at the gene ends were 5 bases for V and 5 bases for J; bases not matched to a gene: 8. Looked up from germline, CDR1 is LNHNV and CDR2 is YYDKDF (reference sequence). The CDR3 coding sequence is TGTGCCACCAGCCCCAGGACAGGGGGGGAGTATGGCTACACCTTC. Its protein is CATSPRTGGEYGYTF.

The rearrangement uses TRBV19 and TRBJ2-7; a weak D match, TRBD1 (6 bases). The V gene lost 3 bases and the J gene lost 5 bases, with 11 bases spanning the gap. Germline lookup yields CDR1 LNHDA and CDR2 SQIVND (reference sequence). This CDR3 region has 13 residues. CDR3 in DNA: TGTGCCAGTAGTATCAGAGGGGGAAACGAGCAGTACTTC. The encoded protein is CASSIRGGNEQYF.

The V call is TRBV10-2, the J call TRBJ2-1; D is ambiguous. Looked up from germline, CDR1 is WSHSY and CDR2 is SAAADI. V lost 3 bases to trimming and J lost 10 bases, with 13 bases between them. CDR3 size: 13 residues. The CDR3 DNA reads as TGCGCCAGCAGTGAACCACCGCCGCCAGAGCAGTTCTTC. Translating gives CASSEPPPPEQFF.

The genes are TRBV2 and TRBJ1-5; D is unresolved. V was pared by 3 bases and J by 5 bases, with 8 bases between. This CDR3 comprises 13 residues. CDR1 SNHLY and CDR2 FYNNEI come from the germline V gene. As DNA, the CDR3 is TGTGCCAGCAGTGAGGGTTTCTATCAGCCCCAGCATTTT. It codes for CASSEGFYQPQHF. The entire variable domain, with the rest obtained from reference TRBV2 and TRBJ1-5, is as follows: EPEVTQTPSHQVTQMGQEVILRCVPISNHLYFYWYRQILGQKVEFLVSFYNNEISEKSEIFDDQFSVERPDGSNFTLKIRSTKLEDSAMYFCASSEGFYQPQHFGDGTRLSIL.

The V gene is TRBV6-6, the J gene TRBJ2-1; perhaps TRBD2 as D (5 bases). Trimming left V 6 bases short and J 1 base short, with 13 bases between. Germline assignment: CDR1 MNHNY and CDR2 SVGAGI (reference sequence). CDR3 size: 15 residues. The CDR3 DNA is TGTGCCAGCAGCTCAGCGAGGGTATCCTACAATGAGCAGTTCTTC. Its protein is CASSSARVSYNEQFF.

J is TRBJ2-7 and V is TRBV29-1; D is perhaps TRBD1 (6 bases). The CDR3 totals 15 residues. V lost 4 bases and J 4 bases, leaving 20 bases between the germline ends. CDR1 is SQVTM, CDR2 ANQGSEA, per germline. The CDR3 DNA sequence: TGCAGCGTTGTGACGAGGCGTCAGGGGATTTACGAGCAGTACTTC. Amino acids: CSVVTRRQGIYEQYF.

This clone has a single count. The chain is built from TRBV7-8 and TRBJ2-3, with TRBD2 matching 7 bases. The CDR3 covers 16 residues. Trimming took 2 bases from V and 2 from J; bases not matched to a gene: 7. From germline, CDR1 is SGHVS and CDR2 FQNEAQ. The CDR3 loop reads CASSLFASGYTDTQYF. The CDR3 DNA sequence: TGTGCCAGCAGCTTATTCGCTAGCGGATACACAGATACGCAGTATTTT.

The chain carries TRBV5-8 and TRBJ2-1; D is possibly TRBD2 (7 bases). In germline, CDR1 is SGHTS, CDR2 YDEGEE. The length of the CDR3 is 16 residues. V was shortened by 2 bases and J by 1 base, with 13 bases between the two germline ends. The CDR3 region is CASSFRAGHSYNEQFF. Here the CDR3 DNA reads TGTGCCAGCAGCTTTCGAGCGGGACATTCCTACAATGAGCAGTTCTTC.

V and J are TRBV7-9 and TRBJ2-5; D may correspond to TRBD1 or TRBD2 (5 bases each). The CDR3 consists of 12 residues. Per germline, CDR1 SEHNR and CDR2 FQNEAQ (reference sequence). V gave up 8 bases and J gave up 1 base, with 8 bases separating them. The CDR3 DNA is TGTGCCAGCGGGGGTGTCCAAGAGACCCAGTACTTC. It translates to CASGGVQETQYF.

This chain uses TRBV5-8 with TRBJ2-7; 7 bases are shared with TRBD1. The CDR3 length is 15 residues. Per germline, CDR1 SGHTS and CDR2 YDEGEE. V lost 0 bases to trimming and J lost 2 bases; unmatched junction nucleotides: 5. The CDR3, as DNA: TGTGCCAGCAGCTTGGAGGGACAGTCAGCCTACGAGCAGTACTTC. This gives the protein CASSLEGQSAYEQYF. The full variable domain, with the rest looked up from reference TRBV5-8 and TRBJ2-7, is EAGVTQSPTHLIKTRGQQATLRCSPISGHTSVYWYQQALGLGLQFLLWYDEGEERNRGNFPPRFSGRQFPNYSSELNVNALELEDSALYLCASSLEGQSAYEQYFGPGTRLTVT.

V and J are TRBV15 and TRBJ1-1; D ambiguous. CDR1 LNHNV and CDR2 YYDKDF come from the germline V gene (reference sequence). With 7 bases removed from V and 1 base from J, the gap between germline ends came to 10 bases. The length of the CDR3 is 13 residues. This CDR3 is CATKRQENTEAFF. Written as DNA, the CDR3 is TGTGCCACCAAGAGACAAGAGAACACTGAAGCTTTCTTT.

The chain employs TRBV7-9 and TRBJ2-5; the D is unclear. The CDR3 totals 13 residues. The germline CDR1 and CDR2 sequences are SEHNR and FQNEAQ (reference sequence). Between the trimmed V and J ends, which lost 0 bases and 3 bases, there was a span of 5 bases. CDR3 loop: CASSLALKETQYF. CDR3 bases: TGTGCCAGCAGCTTAGCACTAAAAGAGACCCAGTACTTC.

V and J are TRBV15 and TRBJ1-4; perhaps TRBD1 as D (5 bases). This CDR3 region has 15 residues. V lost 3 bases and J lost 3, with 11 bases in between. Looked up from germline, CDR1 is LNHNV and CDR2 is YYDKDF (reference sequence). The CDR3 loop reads CATSRDGAPNEKLFF. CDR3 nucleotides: TGTGCCACCAGCAGGGACGGGGCGCCTAATGAAAAACTGTTTTTT.

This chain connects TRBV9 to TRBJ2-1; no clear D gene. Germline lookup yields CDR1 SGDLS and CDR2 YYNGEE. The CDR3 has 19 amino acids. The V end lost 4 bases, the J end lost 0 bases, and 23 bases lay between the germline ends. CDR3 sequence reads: CASSLLAAPILSSYNEQFF. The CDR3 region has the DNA TGTGCCAGCAGCCTCTTAGCAGCTCCGATACTGAGCTCCTACAATGAGCAGTTCTTC. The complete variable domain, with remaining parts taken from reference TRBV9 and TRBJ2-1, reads DSGVTQTPKHLITATGQRVTLRCSPRSGDLSVYWYQQSLDQGLQFLIQYYNGEERAKGNILERFSAQQFPDLHSELNLSSLELGDSALYFCASSLLAAPILSSYNEQFFGPGTRLTVL.